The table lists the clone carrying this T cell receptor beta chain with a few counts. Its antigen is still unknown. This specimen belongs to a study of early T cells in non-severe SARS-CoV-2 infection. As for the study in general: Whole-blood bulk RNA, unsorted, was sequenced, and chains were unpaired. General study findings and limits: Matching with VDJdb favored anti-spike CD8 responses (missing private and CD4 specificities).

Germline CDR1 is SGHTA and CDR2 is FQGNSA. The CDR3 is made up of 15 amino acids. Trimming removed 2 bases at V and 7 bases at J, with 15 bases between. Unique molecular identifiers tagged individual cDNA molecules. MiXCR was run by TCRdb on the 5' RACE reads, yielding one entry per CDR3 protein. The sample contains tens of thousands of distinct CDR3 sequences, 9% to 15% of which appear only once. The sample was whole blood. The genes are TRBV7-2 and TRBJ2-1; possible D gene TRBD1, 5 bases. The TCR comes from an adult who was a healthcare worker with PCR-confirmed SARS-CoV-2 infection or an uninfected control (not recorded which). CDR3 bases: TGTGCCAGCAGCTTAAGCCCCAGCTCAGGGAATGAGCAGTTCTTC. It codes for CASSLSPSSGNEQFF.